Presented here are 18 T cell receptor beta chains from one specimen sequenced in a study of molecular identifiers for immune sequencing clone quantification. From the PCR reads, TCRdb called clonotypes with MiXCR, one entry per CDR3 protein. The sample comprises around 460,000 distinct CDR3 sequences, 25% of which are singletons, and around 0.8% rests with the top ten. The sample consisted of naive CD8+ T cells from blood, with Jurkat cell RNA spiked in. Subset noted: FACS-sorted CD8+CD4-CCR7+CD45RA+ naive T cells. These receptors all stem from a human donor in good health. Some libraries in this study had Jurkat cell RNA spiked in.

This clonotype was seen more than once but under ten times. The chain has TRBV19 and TRBJ2-3; 11 nucleotides line up with TRBD1. V lost 2 bases, J lost 5 bases, and 3 bases stayed unmatched. The CDR3 covers 15 residues. CDR1 is LNHDA, CDR2 SQIVND, per germline (reference sequence). In DNA form, the CDR3 reads TGTGCCAGTAGTATACGGACAGGGGGCTTAGATACGCAGTATTTT. Amino acids: CASSIRTGGLDTQYF.

This chain links TRBV7-9 with TRBJ2-7; weak D call: TRBD2 (6 bases). Trimming stripped 5 bases from V and 2 bases from J, with 16 bases between. Germline V lookup: CDR1 SEHNR, CDR2 FQNEAQ (reference sequence). The CDR3 has 15 amino acids. CDR3 sequence: CASSPPGGFAYEQYF. CDR3 coding DNA: TGTGCCAGCAGCCCCCCCGGGGGATTCGCCTACGAGCAGTACTTC. Filled out from reference TRBV7-9 and TRBJ2-7, the complete variable domain reads DTGVSQNPRHKITKRGQNVTFRCDPISEHNRLYWYRQTLGQGPEFLTYFQNEAQLEKSRLLSDRFSAERPKGSFSTLEIQRTEQGDSAMYLCASSPPGGFAYEQYFGPGTRLTVT.

Details on this clonotype: A much bigger clone sits one base away, suggesting this may be a read error. The CDR3, as DNA: TGCAGTGCTAGAGAATTAGCGGAGACCAACTCCTACGAGCAGTACTTC. It specifies CSARELAETNSYEQYF. The chain couples TRBV20-1 to TRBJ2-7; D possibly corresponds to TRBD2 (6 bases). Trimming shortened V by 0 bases and J by 0 bases, and 15 bases separated the two germline ends. The germline CDR1 and CDR2 sequences are DFQATT and SNEGSKA (reference sequence). The length of the CDR3 is 16 residues.

This clonotype has just a few counts. The genes are TRBV12-3 or TRBV12-4 and TRBJ1-2; D possibly corresponds to TRBD1 (5 bases). Trimming shortened V by 2 bases and J by 8 bases, and 21 bases separated the two germline ends. The length of the CDR3 is 16 residues. This CDR3 reads CASSLLLRDGALGYTF. CDR3 coding DNA: TGTGCCAGCAGTTTATTGCTCCGGGACGGCGCTTTAGGCTACACCTTC.

The chain has TRBV30 and TRBJ2-3; D is possibly TRBD2 (7 bases). Germline CDR1 and CDR2: GTSNPN and SVGIG (reference sequence). The germline V and J ends were trimmed by 1 base and 0 bases, with 11 bases remaining between them. This CDR3 is 15 amino acids long. This chain's CDR3 is CAWSEGGASTDTQYF. CDR3 nucleotides: TGTGCCTGGAGTGAGGGGGGGGCTAGCACAGATACGCAGTATTTT.

Points on this clonotype: This may come from a read error, since a much larger clone is one base off. The chain uses TRBV29-1 and TRBJ2-1, with TRBD2 identical over 12 bases. The V gene end was trimmed by 6 bases and the J gene end by 8 bases; junction bases not matched to a gene: 14. CDR1 and CDR2 (germline): SQVTM, ANQGSEA. This CDR3 region has 16 residues. The CDR3 region has the DNA TGCAGCGTGAAACCGAGGACTAGCGGGAATGCTTATGAGCAGTTCTTC. This sequence encodes CSVKPRTSGNAYEQFF.

The chain has TRBV7-9 and TRBJ2-2; D possibly uses TRBD1 or TRBD2 (5 bases each). The CDR3 is 14 residues long. The germline CDR1 and CDR2 sequences are SEHNR and FQNEAQ (reference sequence). Trimming stripped 8 bases from V and 4 bases from J, with 14 bases between. In DNA form, the CDR3 reads TGTGCCAGCGGGATTGGGGGTGGCACCGGGGAGCTGTTTTTT. It is translated as CASGIGGGTGELFF. Full variable domain (outside the CDR3, taken from reference TRBV7-9 and TRBJ2-2): DTGVSQNPRHKITKRGQNVTFRCDPISEHNRLYWYRQTLGQGPEFLTYFQNEAQLEKSRLLSDRFSAERPKGSFSTLEIQRTEQGDSAMYLCASGIGGGTGELFFGEGSRLTVL.

This chain uses TRBV19 with TRBJ2-3; D remains unclear. CDR3 length: 13 residues. Per germline, CDR1 LNHDA and CDR2 SQIVND (reference sequence). The V end was cut by 3 bases, the J end by 4 bases, with 8 bases between. CDR3 nucleotides: TGTGCCAGTAGTATGAGAGTGGCAGATACGCAGTATTTT. This codes for CASSMRVADTQYF.

This clonotype was recorded many times. The rearrangement uses TRBV19 and TRBJ2-7; D is perhaps TRBD1 (6 bases). CDR1 is LNHDA, CDR2 SQIVND, per germline (reference sequence). CDR3 length equals 13 residues. Deletions cut 9 bases from V and 2 bases from J, with 14 bases between. The CDR3 bases are TGTGCCAGCAGCACTGGACAGCCCTACGAGCAGTACTTC. It codes for CASSTGQPYEQYF.

This clonotype was seen more than once but under ten times. V is TRBV6-2 or TRBV6-3 and J is TRBJ2-5; D is perhaps TRBD1 or TRBD2 (5 bases each). The CDR3 has 14 amino acids. The V end was cut by 6 bases, the J end by 3 bases, with 14 bases between. CDR1 is MNHEY, CDR2 SVGEGT, per germline. CDR3 loop: CASRPGTIKETQYF. For the CDR3, the DNA is TGTGCCAGCAGACCCGGGACCATAAAAGAGACCCAGTACTTC.

A few counts support this clonotype. V and J are TRBV9 and TRBJ2-2; 9 nucleotides line up with TRBD2. The CDR3 extends over 17 amino acids. CDR1 SGDLS and CDR2 YYNGEE come from the germline V gene. Unmatched junction bases numbered 6, after V lost 3 bases and J lost 0 bases. The CDR3 region has the DNA TGTGCCAGCAGCGATAGACTAGCGGAGACGAACACCGGGGAGCTGTTTTTT. It yields the protein CASSDRLAETNTGELFF.

The chain recombines TRBV4-3 with TRBJ2-5; a weak D match, TRBD2 (5 bases). V lost 3 bases and J 1 base, leaving 9 bases between the germline ends. This CDR3 is built from 14 residues. Per germline, CDR1 LGHNA and CDR2 YSLEER. The CDR3 here is CASSHGLSQETQYF. The CDR3 nucleotides read TGCGCCAGCAGCCACGGACTGTCCCAAGAGACCCAGTACTTC.

The chain links TRBV14 to TRBJ1-1, with D possibly matching TRBD1 (5 bases). Trimming took 0 bases from V and 2 from J, leaving 13 bases between them. The CDR3 extends over 16 amino acids. Per germline, CDR1 SGHDN and CDR2 FVKESK. CDR3 sequence: CASSQDFGHLNTEAFF. The CDR3 nucleotides read TGTGCCAGCAGCCAAGATTTCGGACACCTAAACACTGAAGCTTTCTTT.

Ten or more counts support this clonotype. The chain employs TRBV7-9 and TRBJ1-5; tentative D call: TRBD1 (6 bases). There are 14 residues in the CDR3. The germline V and J ends were trimmed by 3 bases and 4 bases, with 10 bases remaining between them. Germline V lookup: CDR1 SEHNR, CDR2 FQNEAQ (reference sequence). This CDR3 reads CASSFPGVNQPQHF. As DNA, the CDR3 is TGTGCCAGCAGCTTTCCAGGGGTTAATCAGCCCCAGCATTTT. Complete variable domain (other parts from reference TRBV7-9 and TRBJ1-5): DTGVSQNPRHKITKRGQNVTFRCDPISEHNRLYWYRQTLGQGPEFLTYFQNEAQLEKSRLLSDRFSAERPKGSFSTLEIQRTEQGDSAMYLCASSFPGVNQPQHFGDGTRLSIL.

This clonotype was seen more than once but under ten times. The chain joins TRBV9 to TRBJ2-7; D is tentatively TRBD1 or TRBD2 (5 bases each). Looked up from germline, CDR1 is SGDLS and CDR2 is YYNGEE. The CDR3 loop spans 16 amino acids. Trimming removed 3 bases from V and 6 bases from J, with 22 bases in between. Written as DNA, the CDR3 is TGTGCCAGCAGCGGTACCCCCGGGACCGCCGGTCGCGAGCAGTACTTC. Encoded protein: CASSGTPGTAGREQYF.

This clonotype was observed at least ten times. The gene calls are TRBV12-3 or TRBV12-4 and TRBJ2-2; D is unresolved. The CDR3 runs to 15 residues. V was clipped by 3 bases and J by 2 bases, with 10 bases between them. CDR3 sequence reads: CASSLKSPNTGELFF. DNA for the CDR3: TGTGCCAGCAGTTTGAAGAGCCCTAACACCGGGGAGCTGTTTTTT.

This clonotype was counted between two and nine times. This rearrangement joins TRBV4-2 to TRBJ2-1; 12 bases map to TRBD2. CDR3 size: 17 residues. In germline, CDR1 is LGHNA, CDR2 YNFKEQ. Trimming removed 0 bases from V and 4 bases from J; junction bases left unmatched: 4. Here the CDR3 reads CASSQDSGTSGYNEQFF. The CDR3, as DNA: TGTGCCAGCAGCCAAGATAGCGGGACTAGCGGGTACAATGAGCAGTTCTTC.

The J gene is TRBJ2-1, the V gene TRBV24-1, with TRBD2 matching over 7 bases. Trimming removed 2 bases from V and 4 bases from J; junction bases left unmatched: 7. CDR3 length: 16 residues. Germline V CDR1 and CDR2: KGHDR, SFDVKD. CDR3 sequence reads: CATSDSASGIYNEQFF. The CDR3 DNA follows: TGTGCCACCAGTGATTCGGCTAGCGGAATTTACAATGAGCAGTTCTTC.